This T cell receptor (beta chain) was captured by sequencing in a study of blood T cell repertoires in COVID-19. Profiled with immunoSEQ multiplex PCR; TCRdb holds only in-frame clones, not every one. The sample yields about 350,000 clones, about 88% seen once. The sample comprised peripheral blood. The clonotype originates from a woman between 55 and 75 years old with COVID-19, enrolled during active disease.

This CDR3 reads CASSFPGQAAYEQYF. CDR3 nucleotide sequence: TGTGCCAGCAGCTTTCCGGGACAGGCGGCCTACGAGCAGTACTTC. The V gene is TRBV7-8, the J gene TRBJ2-7; 8 bases match TRBD1. CDR3 length: 15 residues. The germline V gene has CDR1 SGHVS and CDR2 FQNEAQ. With 3 bases clipped from V and 2 bases from J, the junction kept 6 bases outside the gene matches.